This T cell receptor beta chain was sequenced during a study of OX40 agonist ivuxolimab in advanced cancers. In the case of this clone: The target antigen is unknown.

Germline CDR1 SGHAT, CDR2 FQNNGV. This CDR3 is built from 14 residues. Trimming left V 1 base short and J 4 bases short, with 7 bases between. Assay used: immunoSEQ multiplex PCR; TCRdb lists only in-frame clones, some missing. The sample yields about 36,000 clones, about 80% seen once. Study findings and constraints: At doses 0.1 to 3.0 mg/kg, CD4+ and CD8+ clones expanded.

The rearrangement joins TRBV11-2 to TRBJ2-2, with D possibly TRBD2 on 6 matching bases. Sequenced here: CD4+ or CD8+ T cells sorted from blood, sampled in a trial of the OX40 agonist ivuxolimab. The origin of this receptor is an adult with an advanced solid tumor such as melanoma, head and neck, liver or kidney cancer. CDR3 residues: CASSLARGTGELFF. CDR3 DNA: TGTGCCAGCAGCTTAGCGCGGGGCACCGGGGAGCTGTTTTTT.